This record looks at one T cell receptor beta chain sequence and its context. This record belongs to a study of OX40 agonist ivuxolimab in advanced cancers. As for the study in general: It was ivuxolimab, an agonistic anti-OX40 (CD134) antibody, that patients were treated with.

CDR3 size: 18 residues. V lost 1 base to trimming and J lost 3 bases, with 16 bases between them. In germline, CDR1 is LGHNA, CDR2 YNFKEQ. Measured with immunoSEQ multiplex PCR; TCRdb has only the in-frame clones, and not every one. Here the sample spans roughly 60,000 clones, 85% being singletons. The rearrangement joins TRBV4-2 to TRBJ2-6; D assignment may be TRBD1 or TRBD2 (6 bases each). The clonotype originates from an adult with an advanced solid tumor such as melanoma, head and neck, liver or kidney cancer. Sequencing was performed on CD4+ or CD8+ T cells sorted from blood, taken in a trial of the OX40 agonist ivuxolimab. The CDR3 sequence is CASSQGRGVLGGANVLTF. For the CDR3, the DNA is TGTGCCAGCAGCCAAGGGAGGGGGGTGTTGGGTGGGGCCAACGTCCTGACTTTC.